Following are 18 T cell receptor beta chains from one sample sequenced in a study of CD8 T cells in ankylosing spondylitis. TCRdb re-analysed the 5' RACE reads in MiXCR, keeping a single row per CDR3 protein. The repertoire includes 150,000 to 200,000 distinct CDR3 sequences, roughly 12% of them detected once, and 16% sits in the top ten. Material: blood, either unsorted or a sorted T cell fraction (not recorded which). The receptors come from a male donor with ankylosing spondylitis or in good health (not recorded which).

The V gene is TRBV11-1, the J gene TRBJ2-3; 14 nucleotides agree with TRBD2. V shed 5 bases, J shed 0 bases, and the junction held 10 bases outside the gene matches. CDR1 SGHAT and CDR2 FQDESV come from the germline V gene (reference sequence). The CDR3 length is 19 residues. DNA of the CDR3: TGTGCCAGCAGCGAGGGACTAGCGGGGGCCTACGCTAGCACAGATACGCAGTATTTT. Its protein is CASSEGLAGAYASTDTQYF.

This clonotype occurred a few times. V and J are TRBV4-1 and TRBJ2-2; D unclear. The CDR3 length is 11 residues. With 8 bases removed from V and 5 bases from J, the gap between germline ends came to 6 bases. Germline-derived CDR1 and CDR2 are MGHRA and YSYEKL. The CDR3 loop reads CASGETGELFF. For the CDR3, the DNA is TGCGCCAGCGGCGAAACCGGGGAGCTGTTTTTT.

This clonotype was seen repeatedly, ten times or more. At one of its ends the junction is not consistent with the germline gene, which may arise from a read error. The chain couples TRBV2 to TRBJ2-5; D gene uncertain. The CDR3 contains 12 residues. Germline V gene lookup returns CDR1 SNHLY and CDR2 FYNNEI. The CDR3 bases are TGTGCCAGTAGTGACCTCAGGGAGACCCAGTACTTC. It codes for CASSDLRETQYF. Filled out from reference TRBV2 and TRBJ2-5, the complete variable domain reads EPEVTQTPSHQVTQMGQEVILRCVPISNHLYFYWYRQILGQKVEFLVSFYNNEISEKSEIFDDQFSVERPDGSNFTLKIRSTKLEDSAMYFCASSDLRETQYFGPGTRLLVL.

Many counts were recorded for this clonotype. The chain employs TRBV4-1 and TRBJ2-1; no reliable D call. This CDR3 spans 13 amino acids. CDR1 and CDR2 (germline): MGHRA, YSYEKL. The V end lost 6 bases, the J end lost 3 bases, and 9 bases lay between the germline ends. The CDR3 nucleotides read TGCGCCAGCAGGTCCGGAGACTACAATGAGCAGTTCTTC. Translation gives CASRSGDYNEQFF.

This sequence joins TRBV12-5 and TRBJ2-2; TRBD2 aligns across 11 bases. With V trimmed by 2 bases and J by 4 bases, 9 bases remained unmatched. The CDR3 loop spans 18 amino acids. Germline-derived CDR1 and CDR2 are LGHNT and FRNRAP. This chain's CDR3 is CASGLHILAGARTGELFF. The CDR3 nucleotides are TGTGCTAGTGGTTTGCACATACTAGCGGGAGCTCGCACCGGGGAGCTGTTTTTT. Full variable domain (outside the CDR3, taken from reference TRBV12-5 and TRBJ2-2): DARVTQTPRHKVTEMGQEVTMRCQPILGHNTVFWYRQTMMQGLELLAYFRNRAPLDDSGMPKDRFSAEMPDATLATLKIQPSEPRDSAVYFCASGLHILAGARTGELFFGEGSRLTVL.

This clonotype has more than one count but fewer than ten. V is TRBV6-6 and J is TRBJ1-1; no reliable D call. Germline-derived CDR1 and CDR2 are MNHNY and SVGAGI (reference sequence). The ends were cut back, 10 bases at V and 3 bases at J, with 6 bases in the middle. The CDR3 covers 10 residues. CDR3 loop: CATLDTEAFF. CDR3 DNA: TGTGCCACCCTAGACACTGAAGCTTTCTTT.

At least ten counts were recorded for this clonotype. In DNA, the CDR3 is TGCAGTGCTCTCAGTGGATCTAACTATGGCTACACCTTC. Its protein is CSALSGSNYGYTF. The chain has TRBV20-1 and TRBJ1-2; D remains unclear. CDR3 size: 13 residues. In germline, CDR1 is DFQATT, CDR2 SNEGSKA (reference sequence). V shed 5 bases and J shed 0 bases, with 10 bases lying between them.

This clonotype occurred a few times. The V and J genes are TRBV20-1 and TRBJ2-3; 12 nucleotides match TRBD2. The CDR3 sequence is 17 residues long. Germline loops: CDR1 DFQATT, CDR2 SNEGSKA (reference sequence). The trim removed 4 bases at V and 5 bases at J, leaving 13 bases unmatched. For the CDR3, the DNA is TGCAGTGCTAAGGTCCCACTAGCGGGAGGCCGCCAAGATACGCAGTATTTT. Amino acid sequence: CSAKVPLAGGRQDTQYF.

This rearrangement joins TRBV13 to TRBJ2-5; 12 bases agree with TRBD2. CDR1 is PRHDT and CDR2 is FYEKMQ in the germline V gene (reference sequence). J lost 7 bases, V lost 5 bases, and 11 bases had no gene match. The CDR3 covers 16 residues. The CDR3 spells CASSPEGTSGPTTQYF. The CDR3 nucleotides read TGTGCCAGCAGCCCGGAAGGGACTAGCGGGCCGACGACCCAGTACTTC.

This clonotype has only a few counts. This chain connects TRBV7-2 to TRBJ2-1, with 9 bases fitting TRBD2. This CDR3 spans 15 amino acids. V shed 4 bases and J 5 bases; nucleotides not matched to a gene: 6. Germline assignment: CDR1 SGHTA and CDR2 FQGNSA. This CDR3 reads CASSWVQREDNEQFF. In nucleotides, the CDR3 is TGTGCCAGCAGCTGGGTCCAGCGGGAGGACAATGAGCAGTTCTTC.

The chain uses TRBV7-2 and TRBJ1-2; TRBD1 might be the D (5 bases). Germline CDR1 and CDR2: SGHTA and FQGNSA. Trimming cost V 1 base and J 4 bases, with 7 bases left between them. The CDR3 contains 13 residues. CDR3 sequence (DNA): TGTGCCAGCAGCTTAGAGCAGGGCTATGGCTACACCTTC. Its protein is CASSLEQGYGYTF.

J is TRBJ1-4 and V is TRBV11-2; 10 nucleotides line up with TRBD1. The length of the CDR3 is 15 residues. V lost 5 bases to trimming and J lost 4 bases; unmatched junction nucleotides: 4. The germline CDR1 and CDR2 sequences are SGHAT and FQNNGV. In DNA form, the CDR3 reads TGTGCCAGCAGCCCCGGGACAGGGGTTAATGAAAAACTGTTTTTT. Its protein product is CASSPGTGVNEKLFF.

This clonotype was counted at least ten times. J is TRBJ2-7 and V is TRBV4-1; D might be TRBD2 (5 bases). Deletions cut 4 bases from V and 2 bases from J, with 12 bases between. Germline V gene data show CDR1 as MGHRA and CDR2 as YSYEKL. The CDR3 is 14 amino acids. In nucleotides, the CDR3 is TGCGCCAGCAGCCCCAACCGGGGTCCCTACGAGCAGTACTTC. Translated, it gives CASSPNRGPYEQYF.

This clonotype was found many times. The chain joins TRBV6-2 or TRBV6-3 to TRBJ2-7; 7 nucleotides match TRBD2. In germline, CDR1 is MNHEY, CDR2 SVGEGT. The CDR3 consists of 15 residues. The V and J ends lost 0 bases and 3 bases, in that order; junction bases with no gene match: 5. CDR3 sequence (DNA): TGTGCCAGCAGTTACTCGAATCTAGCGGACTACGAGCAGTACTTC. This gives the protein CASSYSNLADYEQYF.

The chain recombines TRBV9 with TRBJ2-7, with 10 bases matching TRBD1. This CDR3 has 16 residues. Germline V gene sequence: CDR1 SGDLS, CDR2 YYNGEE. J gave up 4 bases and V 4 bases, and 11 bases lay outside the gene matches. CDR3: CASSSSEGQGWYEQYF. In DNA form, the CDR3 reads TGTGCCAGCAGCTCCTCCGAGGGACAGGGGTGGTACGAGCAGTACTTC.

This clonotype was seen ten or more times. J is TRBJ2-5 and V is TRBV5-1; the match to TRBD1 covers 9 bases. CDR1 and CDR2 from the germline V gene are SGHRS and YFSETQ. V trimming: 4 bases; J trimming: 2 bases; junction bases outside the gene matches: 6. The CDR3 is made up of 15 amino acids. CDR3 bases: TGCGCCAGCAGCGGAAGGACAGGGGTGCAAGAGACCCAGTACTTC. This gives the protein CASSGRTGVQETQYF. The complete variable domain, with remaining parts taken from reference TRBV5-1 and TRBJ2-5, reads KAGVTQTPRYLIKTRGQQVTLSCSPISGHRSVSWYQQTPGQGLQFLFEYFSETQRNKGNFPGRFSGRQFSNSRSEMNVSTLELGDSALYLCASSGRTGVQETQYFGPGTRLLVL.

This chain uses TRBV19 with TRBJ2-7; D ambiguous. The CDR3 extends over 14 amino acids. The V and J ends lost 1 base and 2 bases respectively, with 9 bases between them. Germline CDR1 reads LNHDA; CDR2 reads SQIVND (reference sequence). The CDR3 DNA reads TGTGCCAGTAGTATAGGCGGAGTTGCCTACGAGCAGTACTTC. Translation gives CASSIGGVAYEQYF.

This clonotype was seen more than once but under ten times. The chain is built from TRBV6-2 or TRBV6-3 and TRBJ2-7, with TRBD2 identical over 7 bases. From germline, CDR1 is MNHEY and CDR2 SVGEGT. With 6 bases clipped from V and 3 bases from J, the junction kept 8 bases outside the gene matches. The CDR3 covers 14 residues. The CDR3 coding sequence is TGTGCCAGCAGAGCTCCGGGACTATACTACGAGCAGTACTTC. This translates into CASRAPGLYYEQYF.